The rows below give T cell receptor beta chains drawn from one sample of a study of blood T cell repertoires in COVID-19. The data were produced by immunoSEQ multiplex PCR, yet TCRdb's version contains in-frame clones alone and is incomplete. The data hold 300,000 to 400,000 clones, with about 86% observed a single time. The sample taken for sequencing was PBMCs or T cells enriched from blood (not recorded which). The receptors originated from a woman between 40 and 55 years old with acute COVID-19. CDR3s include the opening cysteine and the closing phenylalanine or tryptophan. The order of the fields is clone size, J gene, D gene, V gene, CDR3 DNA, CDR3 protein. A D gene is named only where the DNA matches it firmly. Where a row states a size, it is once, few, many or the class of an expanded clone; other rows omit it.

size: few
J: TRBJ2-2
D: .
V: TRBV5-1
DNA: TGCGCCAGCAGCCGACTAGTCCTTAACACCGGGGAGCTGTTTTTT
CDR3: CASSRLVLNTGELFF

size: .
J: TRBJ1-3
D: .
V: TRBV29-1
DNA: TGCAGCGTCTCAAGGGGCTCTGGAAACACCATATATTTT
CDR3: CSVSRGSGNTIYF

size: few
J: TRBJ1-6
D: TRBD1
V: TRBV18
DNA: TGTGCCAGCTCACTAATCCCGGGACAGGGGACGAGCTCCTATAATTCACCCCTCCACTTT
CDR3: CASSLIPGQGTSSYNSPLHF

size: .
J: TRBJ1-4
D: .
V: TRBV4-1
DNA: TGCGCCAGCAGCCAATTGAGGTCCGAAAAACTGTTTTTT
CDR3: CASSQLRSEKLFF

size: .
J: TRBJ1-1
D: .
V: TRBV2
DNA: TGTGCCAGCAGTGAGGCAGGGCGGAACACTGAAGCTTTCTTT
CDR3: CASSEAGRNTEAFF

size: .
J: TRBJ1-1
D: TRBD1
V: TRBV10-3
DNA: TGTGCCATCAGTGTACAGGGGATGAACACTGAAGCTTTCTTT
CDR3: CAISVQGMNTEAFF

size: .
J: TRBJ1-5
D: .
V: TRBV15
DNA: TGTGCCACCAGCAGAGATTCCGAGGGGGATCATCAGCCCCAGCATTTT
CDR3: CATSRDSEGDHQPQHF

size: .
J: TRBJ2-3
D: TRBD2
V: TRBV5-1
DNA: TGCGCCAGCAGCCCGGGGCCTAGCGGGGGCTACACAGATACGCAGTATTTT
CDR3: CASSPGPSGGYTDTQYF

size: few
J: TRBJ1-6
D: TRBD1
V: TRBV28
DNA: TGTGCCAGCAGTTCCTCCGGGACAGGGTATTCCCTCCACTTT
CDR3: CASSSSGTGYSLHF

size: .
J: TRBJ2-7
D: .
V: TRBV19
DNA: TGTGCCAGTAGTATAGGGGGCGGTTCCTACGAGCAGTACTTC
CDR3: CASSIGGGSYEQYF

size: few
J: TRBJ1-3
D: TRBD1
V: TRBV4-2
DNA: TGTGCCAGCAGCCATGAACAGGGGGCTGGAAACACCATATATTTT
CDR3: CASSHEQGAGNTIYF

size: .
J: TRBJ1-4
D: .
V: TRBV28
DNA: TGTGCCAGCAATGGGCCCACAACTAATGAAAAACTGTTTTTT
CDR3: CASNGPTTNEKLFF

size: .
J: TRBJ1-2
D: TRBD1
V: TRBV7-8
DNA: TGTGCCAGCAGCTTTCCAGGGGGTTATGGCTACACCTTC
CDR3: CASSFPGGYGYTF

size: few
J: TRBJ1-1
D: .
V: TRBV10-3
DNA: TGTGCCATCAGTGGTCCCAGGAACACTGAAGCTTTCTTT
CDR3: CAISGPRNTEAFF

size: .
J: TRBJ1-5
D: .
V: TRBV21-1
DNA: TGTGCCAGCAGCAAACGCGAGGTCCAGCCCCAGCATTTT
CDR3: CASSKREVQPQHF

size: few
J: TRBJ1-6
D: .
V: TRBV6-5
DNA: TGTGCCAGCAGAGACACGAATTCACCCCTCCACTTT
CDR3: CASRDTNSPLHF

size: .
J: TRBJ2-1
D: TRBD2
V: TRBV7-2
DNA: TGTGCCAGCAGCTTGAGTGGCGGGAGGGTCTACAATGAGCAGTTCTTC
CDR3: CASSLSGGRVYNEQFF

size: .
J: TRBJ1-6
D: TRBD1
V: TRBV9
DNA: TGTGCCAGCAGCGTTGGGGACAGGGCGTCGAATTCACCCCTCCACTTT
CDR3: CASSVGDRASNSPLHF

size: .
J: TRBJ2-7
D: .
V: TRBV18
DNA: TGTGCCAGCTCACCACCGAAGCAGGGGACGTACGAGCAGTACTTC
CDR3: CASSPPKQGTYEQYF

size: .
J: TRBJ1-2
D: TRBD1
V: TRBV9
DNA: TGTGCCAGCAGCCCTGGACAGGTACATGGCTACACCTTC
CDR3: CASSPGQVHGYTF

size: once
J: TRBJ1-2
D: TRBD1
V: TRBV29-1
DNA: TGCAGCGCCCTGACAGGGGAGTTGGCTTACTATGGCTACACCTTC
CDR3: CSALTGELAYYGYTF

size: .
J: TRBJ2-2
D: TRBD1
V: TRBV2
DNA: TGTGCCAGCAGTGGGGAAGGACAGGGGACCGGGGAGCTGTTTTTT
CDR3: CASSGEGQGTGELFF

size: .
J: TRBJ2-1
D: .
V: TRBV19
DNA: TGTGCCAGTAGTATAGCAGGAACGGCTGAGCAGTTCTTC
CDR3: CASSIAGTAEQFF

size: .
J: TRBJ1-6
D: .
V: TRBV7-9
DNA: TGTGCCAGCAGCCCCCTGGAGGATTCACCCCTCCACTTT
CDR3: CASSPLEDSPLHF

size: .
J: TRBJ1-5
D: .
V: TRBV7-8
DNA: TGTGCCAGCAGCCCGACCCCCGGGTCAGCGGAACCCCAGCATTTT
CDR3: CASSPTPGSAEPQHF

size: .
J: TRBJ1-2
D: .
V: TRBV19
DNA: TGTGCCAGCGGGGATGGAGGGAGTTTCTATGGCTACACCTTC
CDR3: CASGDGGSFYGYTF

size: .
J: TRBJ2-3
D: .
V: TRBV7-2
DNA: TGTGCCAGCAGCCCTACCGGAGGTCCCCCCACAGATACGCAGTATTTT
CDR3: CASSPTGGPPTDTQYF

size: .
J: TRBJ2-3
D: TRBD2
V: TRBV7-6
DNA: TGTGCCAGCAGCTTAGTGTCTGGCGGGGGACTCACAGATACGCAGTATTTT
CDR3: CASSLVSGGGLTDTQYF

size: .
J: TRBJ2-5
D: TRBD2
V: TRBV5-1
DNA: TGCGCCAGCAGCTTCGGCCCCTCCGGGACTAGCGGAGGGGAGACCCAGTACTTC
CDR3: CASSFGPSGTSGGETQYF

size: .
J: TRBJ2-1
D: .
V: TRBV10-1
DNA: TGCGCCAGCCACACAGGGACTAAACACAATGAGCAGTTCTTC
CDR3: CASHTGTKHNEQFF

size: few
J: TRBJ1-2
D: TRBD1
V: TRBV5-1
DNA: TGCGCCAGCAGCTTGGGGACAGGTTCCCTCTATGGCTACACCTTC
CDR3: CASSLGTGSLYGYTF

size: .
J: TRBJ2-7
D: TRBD2
V: TRBV11-1
DNA: TGTGCCAGCAGCCCCCAGACTAGCGGGATCGGCGAGCAGTACTTC
CDR3: CASSPQTSGIGEQYF